The entry below gives a single T cell receptor (beta chain) sequence along with its context. Its specificity is not known. This specimen belongs to a study of long-term antiretroviral therapy in people with HIV. Study-level information: Earliest sampling preceded the 2015 immediate-ART recommendation by about a decade. Study findings and constraints: The study found that diversity rose after ART but stayed below transplant donor controls. Records did not include ART adherence, viral resistance or therapy changes. Clonal populations expanded prior to ART predominated within the repertoire at all time points.

This was the immunoSEQ v3.0 assay at survey level. Profiled with immunoSEQ multiplex PCR; TCRdb holds only in-frame clones, not every one. The sample has 34,000 or so clones; around 83% are singletons. The germline V and J ends were trimmed by 4 bases and 1 base, with 13 bases remaining between them. This CDR3 contains 15 residues. CDR1 LGHNA and CDR2 YNFKEQ come from the germline V gene. This TCR was recovered from a woman younger than 45 with HIV. Sequencing was performed on unsorted PBMCs, taken 2.8 years before starting antiretroviral therapy. This chain connects TRBV4-2 to TRBJ1-2; D unclear. The CDR3 protein is CASSPDKQSNYGYTF. DNA of the CDR3: TGTGCCAGCAGCCCAGATAAACAGAGTAACTATGGCTACACCTTC.